Presented here are 20 T cell receptor beta chains from one specimen sequenced in a study of tumor and adjacent non-tumor tissue in lung cancer. TCRbeta libraries were built with three rounds of nested PCR, modified from ARM-PCR. TCRdb processed the multiplex PCR reads anew with MiXCR; each CDR3 protein has one entry. The sample records some 93,000 distinct CDR3 sequences, about 66% being singletons. The template was RNA from unsorted bulk tissue. Sequencing used lung tumor tissue. The receptor source for this set is a man aged 60-69 years with non-small cell lung cancer.

With respect to this clonotype: A read error may account for a junction end that differs from germline. This chain joins TRBV28 and TRBJ1-1, with D maybe TRBD1 (6 bases). There are 15 residues in the CDR3. Looked up from germline, CDR1 is MDHEN and CDR2 is SYDVKM. This CDR3 is CASNYFLGGNTGAFF. DNA of the CDR3: TGTGCCAGCAACTATTTCTTAGGGGGGAACACTGGAGCTTTCTTT. Supplemented by reference TRBV28 and TRBJ1-1, the full variable domain reads DVKVTQSSRYLVKRTGEKVFLECVQDMDHENMFWYRQDPGLGLRLIYFSYDVKMKEKGDIPEGYSVSREKKERFSLILESASTNQTSMYLCASNYFLGGNTGAFFGQGTRLTVV.

A word on this clonotype: Since the CDR3 does not end with the conserved phenylalanine or tryptophan, this likely comes from a read error. It is unclear where the CDR3 begins or ends on the DNA, so no DNA is shown, and the CDR3 is as TCRdb lists it. This chain uses TRBV2 with TRBJ1-1. The CDR3 contains 14 residues when both ends are counted. The germline V gene has CDR1 SNHLY and CDR2 FYNNEI. This CDR3 is CASSEGNWGTETFS.

Details on this clonotype: Compared with germline, one end of the junction differs, possibly owing to a read error. The chain carries TRBV11-2 and TRBJ2-3; D gene ambiguous. Germline CDR1 SGHAT, CDR2 FQNNGV. The CDR3 spans 13 residues. CDR3 residues: CASSSARTDTQYF. CDR3 nucleotides: TGTGCCAGCAGTTCTGCCAGAACAGATACGCAATATTTT.

The rearrangement links TRBV20-1 to TRBJ2-6, with D possibly TRBD1 on 6 matching bases. The V end lost 3 bases, the J end lost 3 bases, and 15 bases lay between the germline ends. The CDR3 runs 16 residues. Germline lookup yields CDR1 DFQATT and CDR2 SNEGSKA (reference sequence). The CDR3 coding sequence is TGCAGTGCTAGCCAACCTTTAGGGGGTGGGGCCAACGTCCTGACTTTC. Amino acids: CSASQPLGGGANVLTF.

The chain links TRBV20-1 to TRBJ2-3; TRBD2 aligns across 8 bases. Germline trimming cut 5 bases from V and 1 base from J; bases unmatched to any gene: 8. Germline CDR1 DFQATT, CDR2 SNEGSKA (reference sequence). The CDR3 spans 15 residues. CDR3 sequence: CSARPAGAGTDTQYF. The DNA of the CDR3 is TGCAGTGCTCGCCCAGCGGGAGCGGGCACAGATACGCAGTATTTT.

In regard to this clonotype: The conserved phenylalanine or tryptophan normally closing the CDR3 is absent here, so this likely arose from a read error. The chain is built from TRBV6-1 and TRBJ2-3; D unclear. The germline V gene encodes CDR1 MNHNS and CDR2 SASEGT. The CDR3 sequence is 14 residues long. CDR3 nucleotides: TGCGCCAGCACTGCTGTCAGTGTCACAGATACGCAGTATTGT. Protein sequence: CASTAVSVTDTQYC.

The chain recombines TRBV28 with TRBJ1-1, with a weak D call TRBD1 (6 bases). V lost 5 bases, J lost 4 bases, and 14 bases lay in between. The length of the CDR3 is 14 residues. Germline CDR1 reads MDHEN; CDR2 reads SYDVKM. CDR3 DNA: TGTGCCAGCAGTGCCCCGACAGGAACCACTGAAGCTTTCTTT. It codes for CASSAPTGTTEAFF. Complete variable domain (other parts from reference TRBV28 and TRBJ1-1): DVKVTQSSRYLVKRTGEKVFLECVQDMDHENMFWYRQDPGLGLRLIYFSYDVKMKEKGDIPEGYSVSREKKERFSLILESASTNQTSMYLCASSAPTGTTEAFFGQGTRLTVV.

This clonotype was counted at least ten times. The J gene is TRBJ2-5, the V gene TRBV5-4, with D unresolved. The CDR3 consists of 11 residues. The V end lost 2 bases, the J end lost 3 bases, and 2 bases lay between the germline ends. The V gene's germline CDR1 is SGHNT and CDR2 YYREEE (reference sequence). CDR3: CASSFEETQYF. CDR3 in DNA: TGTGCCAGCAGCTTTGAAGAGACCCAGTACTTC.

Regarding this clonotype: A much larger clone sits a single nucleotide away, making a read error possible. V is TRBV20-1 and J is TRBJ2-7; D is perhaps TRBD2 (6 bases). The V and J ends lost 5 bases and 2 bases respectively, with 16 bases between them. Germline V gene data show CDR1 as DFQATT and CDR2 as SNEGSKA (reference sequence). CDR3 length: 14 amino acids. For the CDR3, the DNA is TGCAGTGCTGTAGATGGCGGGATCACCTACGAGCAGTACTTC. Residues: CSAVDGGITYEQYF.

This clonotype was detected only once. This chain joins TRBV12-3 or TRBV12-4 and TRBJ2-5, with 9 bases aligning to TRBD1. This CDR3 contains 16 residues. Trimming at V came to 5 bases and at J to 4 bases, leaving 11 bases not matched to a gene. DNA for the CDR3: TGTGCCAGCAGTATACGACAGGGGGAGCGATTAGAGACCCAGTACTTC. This codes for CASSIRQGERLETQYF.

This clonotype was recorded many times. J is TRBJ1-2 and V is TRBV6-2 or TRBV6-3; D gene unclear. The CDR3 spans 16 residues. Germline V gene data show CDR1 as MNHEY and CDR2 as SVGEGT. V gave up 0 bases and J gave up 0 bases, with 11 bases separating them. The CDR3 reads CASSYSWQVANYGYTF. The CDR3 coding sequence is TGTGCCAGCAGTTACTCTTGGCAGGTCGCTAACTATGGCTACACCTTC.

The chain uses TRBV7-3 and TRBJ2-3; weak D call: TRBD2 (5 bases). Germline assignment: CDR1 SGHTA and CDR2 FQGTGA. This CDR3 has 15 residues. The V end lost 3 bases, the J end lost 3 bases, and 13 bases lay between the germline ends. The CDR3 reads CASSFSTGSTDTQYF. The CDR3 DNA reads TGTGCCAGCAGCTTTAGTACGGGGTCGACAGATACGCAGTATTTT.

Comments on this clonotype: The final CDR3 position lacks the conserved phenylalanine or tryptophan, pointing to a likely read error. The genes are TRBV20-1 and TRBJ2-1, with 7 positions matching TRBD2. V trimming: 5 bases; J trimming: 5 bases; junction bases outside the gene matches: 12. CDR3 size: 15 residues. CDR1 is DFQATT, CDR2 SNEGSKA, per germline (reference sequence). The CDR3 DNA reads as TGCAGTGCTGAGCCCCCGGTAGCGGGTAACAATGAGCAGTTCTAC. Its translation is CSAEPPVAGNNEQFY.

Comments on this clonotype: One end of the junction does not line up with germline, which may come from a read error. The CDR3 sequence is CTSSSSGTYNEQFF. The CDR3 region has the DNA TGTACCAGCAGTTCTAGCGGGACCTACAATGAGCAGTTCTTC. The chain couples TRBV7-9 to TRBJ2-1; 9 bases are shared with TRBD2. The CDR3 is 14 amino acids. The germline V gene encodes CDR1 SEHNR and CDR2 FQNEAQ (reference sequence).

As concerns this clonotype: A much larger clone is a single base away; this may be a read error. The CDR3 DNA is TGCAGTGTTAGAGGGGTCAATTCACCCCTCCACTTT. It codes for CSVRGVNSPLHF. V usage is TRBV20-1 and J usage is TRBJ1-6; D perhaps matches TRBD1 (5 bases). The CDR3 runs to 12 residues. From germline, CDR1 is DFQATT and CDR2 SNEGSKA (reference sequence).

Worth noting for this clonotype: A read error may be the cause here, since a much bigger clone is one base away. Given the absence of the conserved phenylalanine or tryptophan at the CDR3 end, a read error is likely. CDR3 protein: CASSLSGQGDSPLHL. CDR3 nucleotide sequence: TGCGCCAGCAGCCTATCGGGACAGGGTGATTCACCCCTCCACCTT. J is TRBJ1-6 and V is TRBV5-1, with 9 positions matching TRBD1. This CDR3 has 15 amino acids. V gave up 4 bases and J gave up 8 bases; unmatched junction bases: 7. Germline CDR1 and CDR2: SGHRS and YFSETQ.

This clonotype was seen at least ten times. The chain has TRBV25-1 and TRBJ1-4; weak D call: TRBD1 (5 bases). The CDR3 has 14 amino acids. Germline V lookup: CDR1 MGHDK, CDR2 SYGVNS. Trimming left V 8 bases short and J 0 bases short, with 10 bases between. The DNA for the CDR3 is TGTGCCAGCCGGGGCAGTGCAACTAATGAAAAACTGTTTTTT. Amino acid sequence: CASRGSATNEKLFF.

The chain combines TRBV6-5 with TRBJ2-7; D possibly uses TRBD1 or TRBD2 (6 bases each). This CDR3 spans 17 amino acids. V was shortened by 7 bases and J by 4 bases, with 26 bases between the two germline ends. The germline V gene encodes CDR1 MNHEY and CDR2 SVGAGI. The CDR3 DNA follows: TGTGCCAGCACCCGACTAGTGGGGGGCGAAACGCGGTACGAGCAGTACTTC. Translated: CASTRLVGGETRYEQYF.

This clonotype appeared many times. The rearrangement joins TRBV6-2 or TRBV6-3 to TRBJ1-6; 9 bases align to TRBD1. From germline, CDR1 is MNHEY and CDR2 SVGEGT. V lost 0 bases to trimming and J lost 16 bases; unmatched junction nucleotides: 16. The CDR3 contains 17 residues. The CDR3 coding sequence is TGTGCCAGCAGTTACTCTGGGACCGACAGGGGGTTCAGAGCTCTCCACTTT. This codes for CASSYSGTDRGFRALHF.

In the case of this clonotype: Its ends do not fully match the called genes, so a read error is possible. This CDR3 reads CASSLGGGRNTGESLF. In DNA, the CDR3 is TGTGCCAGCAGCTTAGGTGGTGGCAGGAACACCGGGGAGTCGCTTTTT. The rearrangement uses TRBV11-1 and TRBJ2-2; D may be TRBD2 (5 bases). The CDR3 loop spans 16 amino acids. Germline V gene lookup returns CDR1 SGHAT and CDR2 FQDESV (reference sequence).